This T cell receptor (beta chain) derives from a study of shared clonotypes between healthy human individuals. This CDR3 has 16 amino acids. Looked up from germline, CDR1 is SGHRS and CDR2 is YFSETQ. The V end lost 4 bases, the J end lost 2 bases, and 15 bases lay between the germline ends. 200 to 250 ng DNA, tens of thousands of T cell genomes, went into each sorted-subset replicate PCR. Data came from immunoSEQ multiplex PCR; TCRdb stores just in-frame clones and leaves some out. The top ten clones hold about 0.39% of a sample with approximately 2.1 million clones, roughly 93% of them seen once. The sequence was collected from a man between 18 and 35 years old in good health. Some clones in this sample may be carry-over from other donors' samples. The gene calls are TRBV5-1 and TRBJ2-2; D gene uncertain. Source material: naive CD4+ T cells from PBMCs. Specified subset: CD45RA+ positively selected. This chain's CDR3 is CASSPAVGRNTGELFF. The CDR3 DNA reads TGCGCCAGCAGCCCGGCGGTCGGCAGAAACACCGGGGAGCTGTTTTTT.